This T cell receptor beta chain originates from a study of blood T cell repertoires in COVID-19. Only in-frame clones appear in the TCRdb table, and some are missing; sequencing was by immunoSEQ multiplex PCR. The table has about 64,000 clones, 88% seen once. Sequencing used peripheral blood. This sequence was found in a man in his 70s with acute or convalescent COVID-19.

This chain's CDR3 is CSGGDRSLHEQFF. In nucleotides, the CDR3 is TGCAGCGGGGGGGACAGGAGTTTGCATGAGCAGTTCTTC. The V call is TRBV29-1, the J call TRBJ2-1, with 8 bases lining up with TRBD1. Germline V gives CDR1 SQVTM, CDR2 ANQGSEA. Trimming removed 7 bases from V and 8 bases from J; junction bases left unmatched: 10. The CDR3 is 13 residues long.